This TCR beta chain came from a study of OX40 agonist ivuxolimab in advanced cancers. The length of the CDR3 is 13 residues. Losses at the gene ends were 7 bases for V and 7 bases for J; bases not matched to a gene: 9. Germline V gene sequence: CDR1 MNHEY, CDR2 SVGAGI. The method was immunoSEQ multiplex PCR; TCRdb's version includes in-frame clones alone and lacks a portion of them. This sample has 80,000 to 100,000 clones, with roughly 84% found just once. Specimen: CD4+ or CD8+ T cells sorted from blood, collected in a trial of the OX40 agonist ivuxolimab. This chain links TRBV6-5 with TRBJ2-5; TRBD2 aligns across 7 bases. This sequence originates from an adult with an advanced solid tumor such as melanoma, head and neck, liver or kidney cancer. The CDR3 protein is CASKDGGRGTQYF. CDR3 bases: TGTGCCAGCAAGGACGGGGGGAGAGGGACCCAGTACTTC.